Listed below are T cell receptor beta chains from one sample, sequenced in a study of blood T cells in healthy people across ages. TCRdb passed the 5' RACE reads through MiXCR, listing each CDR3 protein once. The sample lists fewer than 2 million distinct CDR3 sequences; about two fifths were seen once. Input material: blood. These TCRs come from a human donor in good health. Each CDR3 is given with its conserved first and last residue. D genes are given only for firm matches. The listing skips clone size in some rows; elsewhere it reads once, few, many or a size class.

clone_size j_call v_call d_call cdr3_nt cdr3_aa
. TRBJ1-2 TRBV3-1 . TGTGCCAGCAGCCATTTGACTAACTATGGCTACACCTTC CASSHLTNYGYTF
once TRBJ1-2 TRBV20-1 . TGCAGTGCTAGAGCTCCGACAGGCCGCTATGGCTACACCTTC CSARAPTGRYGYTF
few TRBJ1-2 TRBV21-1 . TGTGCCAGCAGCAGGGCAGCTTCTAACTATGGCTACACCTTC CASSRAASNYGYTF
few TRBJ2-7 TRBV3-1 . TGTGCCAGCAGCCAACAACATACCACCTACGAGCAGTACTTC CASSQQHTTYEQYF
few TRBJ1-1 TRBV4-2 TRBD1 TGTGCCAGCAGCCAAGATGGGACAGGGGGGAGAACGGCTTTCTTT CASSQDGTGGRTAFF
many TRBJ2-7 TRBV4-2 . TGTGCCAGCAGCCAAGATAGACGGCAGACCTACGAGCAGTACTTC CASSQDRRQTYEQYF
. TRBJ1-2 TRBV29-1 . TGCAGCGCCGACAAAGGGGTAAACTATGGCTACACCTTC CSADKGVNYGYTF
. TRBJ1-2 TRBV7-6 . TGTGCCAGCAGCCCTCAACCGACAGGCCATATTTATGGCTACACCTTC CASSPQPTGHIYGYTF
few TRBJ2-5 TRBV2 . TGTGCCAGCAGTGTACCGCCCGAGGATTACACACAGTACTTC CASSVPPEDYTQYF
. TRBJ2-3 TRBV7-2 . TGTGCCAGCAGCCCCGGCCCAAGGGATACGCAGTATTTT CASSPGPRDTQYF
. TRBJ2-7 TRBV6-2/TRBV6-3 TRBD1 TGTGCCAGCAGCAATGACAGGGAGTTTACCTACGAGCAGTACTTC CASSNDREFTYEQYF
. TRBJ1-1 TRBV20-1 . TGCAGTGCGACCAGACAGCGCCCTGAAGCTTTCTTT CSATRQRPEAFF
few TRBJ2-1 TRBV7-9 TRBD2 TGTGCCAGCAGCCCTCCCCCGGGACTAGCGGTCCATGAGCAGTTCTTC CASSPPPGLAVHEQFF
. TRBJ2-7 TRBV24-1 . TGTGCCACCAGTGCCCAAAGATGGGGCGAGCAGTACTTC CATSAQRWGEQYF
. TRBJ1-1 TRBV29-1 . TGCAGCGTTGCCCAGACCCCCGAAATAAACACTGGAGCTTTCTTT CSVAQTPEINTGAFF
. TRBJ2-1 TRBV4-2 TRBD1 TGTGCCAGCAGCCAAGAAGGTCAGGGGGCGTTGCATGAGCAGTTCTTC CASSQEGQGALHEQFF
few TRBJ2-1 TRBV7-3 TRBD1 TGTGCCAGCAGCTTATTGGGGACAGATGAGCAGTTCTTC CASSLLGTDEQFF
once TRBJ2-3 TRBV28 TRBD1 TGTGCCAGCAGACCTCGGACAGGGGGCGCCACAGATACGCAGTATTTT CASRPRTGGATDTQYF
few TRBJ2-3 TRBV29-1 . TGCAGCGCAAACGCCGGGAGACATTGGTATTTT CSANAGRHWYF
. TRBJ1-5 TRBV11-1 TRBD1 TGTGCCAGCAGCACCGGGACAGCTCGGCCCCAGCATTTT CASSTGTARPQHF
. TRBJ2-5 TRBV4-1 . TGCGCCAGCAGCCAAGTGGCTAGCGCTGAGACCCAGTACTTC CASSQVASAETQYF
few TRBJ2-5 TRBV20-1 . TGCAGTGCTAGAGCAGGTTGGCAAGAGACCCAGTACTTC CSARAGWQETQYF
once TRBJ1-1 TRBV6-1 . TGTGCCAGCAATGACTTCCCCCAAACTGAAGCTTTCTTT CASNDFPQTEAFF
many TRBJ2-1 TRBV20-1 TRBD2 TGCAGTGCTAGAGAGGGAGGACTAGCGGTCACGCGGTTCTTC CSAREGGLAVTRFF
. TRBJ2-3 TRBV6-2/TRBV6-3 . TGTGCCAGCACCCCAGACAGTCTCCACACAGATACGCAGTATTTT CASTPDSLHTDTQYF
. TRBJ1-2 TRBV6-6 TRBD1 TGTGCCAGCAGCAAGGGACAGCCACCACTTCTTAACTATGGCTACACCTTC CASSKGQPPLLNYGYTF
. TRBJ2-7 TRBV27 . TGTGCCAGCAGTTTCGGAGTCAGGGAGGCCGAGCAGTACTTC CASSFGVREAEQYF
few TRBJ1-2 TRBV5-1 . TGCGCCAGCAGCTTGGAGGGGGGAGAAGGCTACACCTTC CASSLEGGEGYTF
few TRBJ1-1 TRBV29-1 . TGCAGCGTTGAATTTCTCGGCCTCCTTAACACTGAAGCTTTCTTT CSVEFLGLLNTEAFF
. TRBJ2-7 TRBV2 . TGTGCCAGCACCGGGGGTGGATGGGGGACGGGGTACGAGCAGTACTTC CASTGGGWGTGYEQYF
many TRBJ1-4 TRBV7-3 . TGTGCCAGCAGATACGACAGTACCAATGAAAAACTGTTTTTT CASRYDSTNEKLFF
. TRBJ1-2 TRBV5-1 TRBD1 TGCGCCAGCAGCTTCGTTTCCGGGACAGGGAACGACTATGGCTACACCTTC CASSFVSGTGNDYGYTF
few TRBJ2-5 TRBV7-2 TRBD2 TGTGCCAGCAGCAAGCGGGGGGGGTACCAAGAGACCCAGTACTTC CASSKRGGYQETQYF
. TRBJ2-6 TRBV6-5 . TGTGCCAGCAAAGGCTGGACATTATTATCTGGGGCCAACGTCCTGACTTTC CASKGWTLLSGANVLTF
. TRBJ1-2 TRBV15 . TGTGCCACCAGCAGAGATGATCGGGGCTACACCTTC CATSRDDRGYTF